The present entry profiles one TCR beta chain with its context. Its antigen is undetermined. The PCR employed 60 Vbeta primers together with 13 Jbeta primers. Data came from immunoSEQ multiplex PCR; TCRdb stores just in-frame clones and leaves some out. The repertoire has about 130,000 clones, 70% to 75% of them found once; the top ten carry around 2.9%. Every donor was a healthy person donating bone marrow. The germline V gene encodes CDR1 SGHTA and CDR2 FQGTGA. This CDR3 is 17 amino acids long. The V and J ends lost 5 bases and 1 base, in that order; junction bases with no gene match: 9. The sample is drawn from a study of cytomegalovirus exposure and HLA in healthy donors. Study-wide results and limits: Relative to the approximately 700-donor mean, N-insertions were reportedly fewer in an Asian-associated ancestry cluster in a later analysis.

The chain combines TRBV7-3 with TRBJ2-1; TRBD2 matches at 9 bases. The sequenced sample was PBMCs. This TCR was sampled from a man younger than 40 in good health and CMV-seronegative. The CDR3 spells CASSLSSGVRSYNEQFF. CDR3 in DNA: TGTGCCAGCAGCCTATCTAGCGGGGTGAGATCCTACAATGAGCAGTTCTTC.